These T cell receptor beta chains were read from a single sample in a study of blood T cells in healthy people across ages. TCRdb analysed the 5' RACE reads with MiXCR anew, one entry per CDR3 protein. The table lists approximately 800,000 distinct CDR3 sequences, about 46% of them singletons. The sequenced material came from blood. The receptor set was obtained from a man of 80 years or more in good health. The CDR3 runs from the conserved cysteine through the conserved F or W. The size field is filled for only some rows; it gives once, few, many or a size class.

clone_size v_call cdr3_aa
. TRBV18 CASSRQSRNEQFF
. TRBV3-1 CASSAGASQETQYF
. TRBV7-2 CASSLALAGGSDTQYF
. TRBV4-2 CASSPPRRTDAQYF
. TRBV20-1 CSAIFQTNMNTEAFF
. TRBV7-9 CASSLELASQFF
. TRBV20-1 CSATPAGVRGPYNEQFF
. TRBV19 CASSWRDGSYGYTF
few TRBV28 CASSDPGPTYGYTF
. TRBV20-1 CSARDPVTYEQYF
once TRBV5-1 CASSGTAGAHGEQYF
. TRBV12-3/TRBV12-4 CASSLRSRQFF
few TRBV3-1 CASSQARGTEAFF
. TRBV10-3 CAISGAAGSYNEQFF
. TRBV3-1 CASSPDPTSEKLFF
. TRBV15 CATSGQGREAQYF
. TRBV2 CASSERTAFF
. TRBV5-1 CASSYRTRLMDEQYF
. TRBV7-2 CASSLLAGGNYNEQFF
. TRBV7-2 CASSRQSQETQYF
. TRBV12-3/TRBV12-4 CASSYGTVNRPQHF
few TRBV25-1 CASSEASGRFNEQFF
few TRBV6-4 CASSDPLSLYNEQFF
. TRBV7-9 CASSFPNGELFF
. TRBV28 CASSSPRKGLNYGYTF
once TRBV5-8 CASSPGLAGVTLQETQYF
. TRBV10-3 CAISESGTGSNQPQHF
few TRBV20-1 CSARAPGTSATDTQYF
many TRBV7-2 CASSPEPYNEQFF
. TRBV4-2 CASSHRQGGTQYF